These 10 T cell receptor beta chains originate from one sample sequenced in a study of shared clonotypes between healthy human individuals (dated by TCRdb to the early 2020s). The library was built by means of the immunoSEQ multiplex PCR assay. The source is immuneACCESS, and TCRdb retained only in-frame sequences with V and J called. Part of the clones is not carried over; for the studies checked, unresolved V genes explain less than half of this, and the remainder is unexplained. Across this sample there are about 2.4 million clones, with around 90% seen only once. The top ten clonotypes cover 0.14% of the sample. What was sequenced was naive CD4+ T cells sorted from blood. According to the study, the label for this sample's cell subset or site signals: CD45RA+ positively selected. These receptors were collected from a man between 18 and 35 years old in good health.

A word on this clone: The sample contains more than one DNA sequence encoding this CDR3. The V gene is TRBV19, the J gene TRBJ1-5; D not resolved. Germline CDR1 is LNHDA and CDR2 is SQIVND (reference sequence). This CDR3 comprises 15 residues. Trimming took 1 base from V and 0 from J, leaving 7 bases between them. Written as DNA, the CDR3 is TGTGCCAGTAGTATAGTCCTAAATAGCAATCAGCCCCAGCATTTT. This encodes CASSIVLNSNQPQHF.

The chain links TRBV5-1 to TRBJ2-7; 9 nucleotides agree with TRBD1. Germline V gene data show CDR1 as SGHRS and CDR2 as YFSETQ. J lost 3 bases, V lost 4 bases, and 8 bases had no gene match. The CDR3 spans 15 residues. CDR3 coding DNA: TGCGCCAGCAGCCGCACAGGGGGCTACGGCTACGAGCAGTACTTC. It is translated as CASSRTGGYGYEQYF. The full variable domain, in which reference TRBV5-1 and TRBJ2-7 provide the parts outside the CDR3, is KAGVTQTPRYLIKTRGQQVTLSCSPISGHRSVSWYQQTPGQGLQFLFEYFSETQRNKGNFPGRFSGRQFSNSRSEMNVSTLELGDSALYLCASSRTGGYGYEQYFGPGTRLTVT.

The V call is TRBV29-1, the J call TRBJ2-1, with unresolved D. The V gene's germline CDR1 is SQVTM and CDR2 ANQGSEA. This CDR3 has 13 residues. Trimming took 3 bases from V and 7 from J, leaving 13 bases between them. CDR3 DNA: TGCAGCGTTGACAATGCCCATGGAAATGAGCAGTTCTTC. It yields the protein CSVDNAHGNEQFF.

The chain combines TRBV18 with TRBJ2-7; TRBD1 aligns across 9 bases. Per germline, CDR1 KGHSH and CDR2 LQKENI. V lost 5 bases and J lost 6; bases outside the gene matches: 8. The CDR3 has 14 amino acids. CDR3 amino acids: CASSEGQGSSEQYF. DNA for the CDR3: TGTGCCAGCTCAGAGGGACAGGGTTCTTCCGAGCAGTACTTC.

The V call is TRBV30, the J call TRBJ1-1; D is unclear. The V end lost 0 bases, the J end lost 7 bases, and 12 bases lay between the germline ends. From germline, CDR1 is GTSNPN and CDR2 SVGIG (reference sequence). This CDR3 is 13 amino acids long. CDR3 coding DNA: TGTGCCTGGAGTGTCGGCATTAACTTTGAAGCTTTCTTT. Translating gives CAWSVGINFEAFF.

The chain recombines TRBV10-3 with TRBJ2-1, with 9 bases aligning to TRBD2. Germline V gives CDR1 ENHRY, CDR2 SYGVKD. J gave up 4 bases and V 10 bases, and 8 bases lay outside the gene matches. The CDR3 totals 14 residues. The CDR3 loop is CATRGGLVYNEQFF. CDR3 nucleotides: TGTGCCACGCGGGGGGGACTAGTATACAATGAGCAGTTCTTC.

This chain connects TRBV6-6 to TRBJ1-1; TRBD1 aligns across 8 bases. Unmatched junction bases numbered 5, after V lost 6 bases and J lost 5 bases. Germline V lookup: CDR1 MNHNY, CDR2 SVGAGI (reference sequence). This CDR3 has 13 residues. This CDR3 is CASRRQGQTEAFF. Written as DNA, the CDR3 is TGTGCCAGCAGGCGACAGGGGCAGACTGAAGCTTTCTTT.

The chain couples TRBV7-2 to TRBJ2-1, with D possibly TRBD2 on 5 matching bases. The ends were cut back, 4 bases at V and 4 bases at J, with 14 bases in the middle. Germline-derived CDR1 and CDR2 are SGHTA and FQGNSA. The length of the CDR3 is 15 residues. Here the CDR3 DNA reads TGTGCCAGCAGCTCTCTAGCCCCCCCTTACAATGAGCAGTTCTTC. This codes for CASSSLAPPYNEQFF. The variable domain in full, completed from reference TRBV7-2 and TRBJ2-1, reads GAGVSQSPSNKVTEKGKDVELRCDPISGHTALYWYRQSLGQGLEFLIYFQGNSAPDKSGLPSDRFSAERTGGSVSTLTIQRTQQEDSAVYLCASSSLAPPYNEQFFGPGTRLTVL.

V and J are TRBV11-2 and TRBJ2-5, with 7 bases that match TRBD1. CDR1 and CDR2 from the germline V gene are SGHAT and FQNNGV. CDR3 length: 16 amino acids. V shed 5 bases and J 5 bases; nucleotides not matched to a gene: 14. The CDR3 DNA follows: TGTGCCAGCAGCCGCCAGCCGGGCAGGGGGTTTGAGACCCAGTACTTC. The encoded protein is CASSRQPGRGFETQYF.

As concerns this clone: Other DNA sequences in this specimen translate into the identical CDR3. The chain couples TRBV18 to TRBJ2-3; 10 bases match TRBD1. This CDR3 has 13 amino acids. With 5 bases clipped from V and 6 bases from J, the junction kept 2 bases outside the gene matches. Per the germline V gene, CDR1 is KGHSH and CDR2 is LQKENI. The CDR3 sequence is CASSRQGADTQYF. In DNA, the CDR3 is TGTGCCAGCTCAAGACAGGGGGCTGATACGCAGTATTTT.